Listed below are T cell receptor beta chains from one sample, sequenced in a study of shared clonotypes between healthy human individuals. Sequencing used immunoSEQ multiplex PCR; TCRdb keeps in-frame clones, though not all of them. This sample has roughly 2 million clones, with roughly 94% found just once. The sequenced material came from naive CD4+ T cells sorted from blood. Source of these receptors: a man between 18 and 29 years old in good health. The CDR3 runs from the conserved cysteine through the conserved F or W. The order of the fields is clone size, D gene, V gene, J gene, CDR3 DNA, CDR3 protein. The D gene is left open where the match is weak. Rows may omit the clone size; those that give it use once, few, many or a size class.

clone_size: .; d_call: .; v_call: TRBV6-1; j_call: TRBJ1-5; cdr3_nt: TGTGCCAGCAGTCGAATCGGAGGAGAGCCCCAGCATTTT; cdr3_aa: CASSRIGGEPQHF
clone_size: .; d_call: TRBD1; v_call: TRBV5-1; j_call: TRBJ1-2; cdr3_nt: TGCGCCAGCGGACAGACAGGGCTAAGCTACACCTTC; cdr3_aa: CASGQTGLSYTF
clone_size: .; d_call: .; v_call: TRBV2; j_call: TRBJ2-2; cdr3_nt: TGTGCCAGCAAAAGAACCGGGGAGCTGTTTTTT; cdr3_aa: CASKRTGELFF
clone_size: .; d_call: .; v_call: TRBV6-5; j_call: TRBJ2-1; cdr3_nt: TGTGCCAGCCGCGACAAAGGCCTAGGGCGTAGTGAGCAGTTCTTC; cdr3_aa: CASRDKGLGRSEQFF
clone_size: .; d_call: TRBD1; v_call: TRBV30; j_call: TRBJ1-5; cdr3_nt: TGTGCCTGGACGATACAGGGGGCGAACCAGCCCCAGCATTTT; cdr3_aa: CAWTIQGANQPQHF
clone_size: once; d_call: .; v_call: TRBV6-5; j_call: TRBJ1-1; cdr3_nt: TGTGCCAGCAGTCAGGACAGTCGAGGGGCTGAAGCTTTCTTT; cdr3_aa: CASSQDSRGAEAFF
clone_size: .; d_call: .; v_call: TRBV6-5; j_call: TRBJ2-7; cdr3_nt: TGTGCCAGCAGTTTGACTCGGGACGAGCAGTACTTC; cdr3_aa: CASSLTRDEQYF
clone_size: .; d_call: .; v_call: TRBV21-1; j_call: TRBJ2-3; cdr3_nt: TGTGCCAGCAGCAAAGCTGCAGGGTACACAGATACGCAGTATTTT; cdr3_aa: CASSKAAGYTDTQYF
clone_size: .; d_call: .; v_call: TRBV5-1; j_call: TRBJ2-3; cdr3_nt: TGCGCCAGCAGCTTGACAGGGGAGGGCACAGATACGCAGTATTTT; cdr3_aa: CASSLTGEGTDTQYF
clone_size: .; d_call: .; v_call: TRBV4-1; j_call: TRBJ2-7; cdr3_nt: TGCGCCAGCAGCCAAGTACAGGGGGCTAGCGGGAGCATATACGAGCAGTACTTC; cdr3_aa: CASSQVQGASGSIYEQYF
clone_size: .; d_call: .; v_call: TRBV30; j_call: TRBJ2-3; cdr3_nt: TGTGCCTGGAGTACAAATCAGCACGATACGCAGTATTTT; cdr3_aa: CAWSTNQHDTQYF
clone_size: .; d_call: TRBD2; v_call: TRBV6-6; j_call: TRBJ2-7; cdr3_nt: TGTGCCAGCAGGAGCGGGGGGACCTACGAGCAGTACTTC; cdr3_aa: CASRSGGTYEQYF
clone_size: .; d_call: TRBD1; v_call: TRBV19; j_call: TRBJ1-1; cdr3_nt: TGTGCCAGTACTGCGACAGGGGGTACTGAAGCTTTCTTT; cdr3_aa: CASTATGGTEAFF
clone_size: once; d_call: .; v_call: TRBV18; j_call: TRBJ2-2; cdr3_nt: TGTGCCAGCTCACCGAGGCGGGACACCGGGGAGCTGTTTTTT; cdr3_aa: CASSPRRDTGELFF
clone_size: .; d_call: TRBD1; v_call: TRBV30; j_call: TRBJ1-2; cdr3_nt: TGTGCCTGGAGTCCCGGACAGGGTGGTGGCTACACCTTC; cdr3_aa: CAWSPGQGGGYTF
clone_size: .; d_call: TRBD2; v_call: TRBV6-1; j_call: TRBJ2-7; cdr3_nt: TGTGCCAGCAGTGTGGGGAGGACTAGCGGCCGTTACGAGCAGTACTTC; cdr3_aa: CASSVGRTSGRYEQYF
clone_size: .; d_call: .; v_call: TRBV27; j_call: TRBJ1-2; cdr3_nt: TGTGCCAGCAGTTCTAGGAACTATGGCTACACCTTC; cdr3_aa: CASSSRNYGYTF
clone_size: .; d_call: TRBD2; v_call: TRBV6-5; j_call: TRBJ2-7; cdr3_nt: TGTGCCAGCAGTTACGCCACTAGCGGGAGGTTCTACGAGCAGTACTTC; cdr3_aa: CASSYATSGRFYEQYF
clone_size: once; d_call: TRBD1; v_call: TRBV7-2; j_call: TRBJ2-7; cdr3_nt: TGTGCCAGCAGTTCCGGCAGGGGGCCTACCTCCTACGAGCAGTACTTC; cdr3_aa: CASSSGRGPTSYEQYF
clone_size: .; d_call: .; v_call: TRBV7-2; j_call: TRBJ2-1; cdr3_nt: TGTGCCAGCAGCTTGGGTTCCTACAATGAGCAGTTCTTC; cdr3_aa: CASSLGSYNEQFF
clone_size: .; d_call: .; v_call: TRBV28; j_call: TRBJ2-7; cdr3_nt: TGTGCCAGCAGTTTCATCGGGATCCCCTACGAGCAGTACTTC; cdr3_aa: CASSFIGIPYEQYF
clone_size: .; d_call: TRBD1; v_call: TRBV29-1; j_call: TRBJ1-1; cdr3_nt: TGCAGCGGGACAGGGTGGTACACTGAAGCTTTCTTT; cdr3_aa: CSGTGWYTEAFF
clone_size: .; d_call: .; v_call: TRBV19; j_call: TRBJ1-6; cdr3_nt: TGTGCCAGTAGTACCCGACAGAGTGTAGACTTTTCTATTTCACCCCTCCACTTT; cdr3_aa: CASSTRQSVDFSISPLHF
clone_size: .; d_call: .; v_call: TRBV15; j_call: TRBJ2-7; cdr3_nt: .; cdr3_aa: CATSRDFLRAGTGIPYEQYF
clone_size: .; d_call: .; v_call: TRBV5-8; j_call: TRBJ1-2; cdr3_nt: TGTGCCAGTCCCCAATTTAAGAGTGGCTACACCTTC; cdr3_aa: CASPQFKSGYTF
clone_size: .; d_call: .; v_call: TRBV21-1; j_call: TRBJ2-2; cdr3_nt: TGTGCCAGCAGCAAAGCGCTAAGGAGGGCCCACACCGGGGAGCTGTTTTTT; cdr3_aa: CASSKALRRAHTGELFF
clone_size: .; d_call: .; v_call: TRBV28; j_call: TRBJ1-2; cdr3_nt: TGTGCCAGCAGTTCACAGGGAAGTGGCTATGGCTACACCTTC; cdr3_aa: CASSSQGSGYGYTF
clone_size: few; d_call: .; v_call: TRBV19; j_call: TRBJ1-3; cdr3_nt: TGTGCCAGTAGTACCCCCGGGGCACTTGGATCGGGAAACACCATATATTTT; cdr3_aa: CASSTPGALGSGNTIYF
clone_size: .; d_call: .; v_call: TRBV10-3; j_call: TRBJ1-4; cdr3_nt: TGTGCCATCCGCAGGGACGGGGGTGAAAAACTGTTTTTT; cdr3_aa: CAIRRDGGEKLFF
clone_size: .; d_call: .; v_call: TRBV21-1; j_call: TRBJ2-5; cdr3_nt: TGTGCCAGCAGCAAAGGTAACAGCGGGGGTTGGAAGGACCAAGAGACCCAGTACTTC; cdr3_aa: CASSKGNSGGWKDQETQYF
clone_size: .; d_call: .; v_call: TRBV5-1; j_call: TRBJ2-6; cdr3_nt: TGCGCCAGCAGCTCGACTCCCTCTGGGGCCAACGTCCTGACTTTC; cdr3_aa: CASSSTPSGANVLTF
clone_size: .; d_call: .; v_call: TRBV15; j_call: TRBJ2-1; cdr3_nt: TGTGCCACCAGCAGAGATCGACAGGCTCGTGAGCAGTTCTTC; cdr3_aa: CATSRDRQAREQFF
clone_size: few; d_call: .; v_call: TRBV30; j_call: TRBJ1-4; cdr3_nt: TGTGCCTGGACCCCGGGCGGGGCCAATGAAAAACTGTTTTTT; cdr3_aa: CAWTPGGANEKLFF
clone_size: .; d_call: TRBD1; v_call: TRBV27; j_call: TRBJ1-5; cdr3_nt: TGTGCCAGCAGCACTACAGGGGGGGGAGGCAATCAGCCCCAGCATTTT; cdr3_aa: CASSTTGGGGNQPQHF
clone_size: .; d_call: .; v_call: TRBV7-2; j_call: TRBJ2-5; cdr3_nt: TGTGCCAGCAGTGGCGGTCGAGTGGAGACCCAGTACTTC; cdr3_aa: CASSGGRVETQYF
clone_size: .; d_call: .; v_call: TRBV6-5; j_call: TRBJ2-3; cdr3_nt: TGTGCCAGCAGTTACGGGAGCGGGAGCACAGATACGCAGTATTTT; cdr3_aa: CASSYGSGSTDTQYF
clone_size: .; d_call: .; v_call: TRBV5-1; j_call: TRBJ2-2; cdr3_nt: TGCGCCAGCAGCTTGGGGCCAAATAGGTCCGGGGAGCTGTTTTTT; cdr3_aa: CASSLGPNRSGELFF
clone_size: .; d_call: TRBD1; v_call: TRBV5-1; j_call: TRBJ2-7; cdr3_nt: TGCGCCAGCAGCTTGCTGCAGGGGGCCGGGGAGCAGTACTTC; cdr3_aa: CASSLLQGAGEQYF
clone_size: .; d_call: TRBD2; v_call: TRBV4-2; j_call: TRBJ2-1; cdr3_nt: TGTGCCAGCAGCCAAGAGGGACTAGACAATGAGCAGTTCTTC; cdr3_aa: CASSQEGLDNEQFF
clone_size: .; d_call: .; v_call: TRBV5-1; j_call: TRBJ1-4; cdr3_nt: TGCGCCAGCAGCTTGGTACAGGGTGATGAAAAACTGTTTTTT; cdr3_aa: CASSLVQGDEKLFF
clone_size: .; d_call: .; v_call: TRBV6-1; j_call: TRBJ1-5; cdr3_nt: TGTGCCAGCAGCCTAGGGGGGGATCAGCCCCAGCATTTT; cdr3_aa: CASSLGGDQPQHF
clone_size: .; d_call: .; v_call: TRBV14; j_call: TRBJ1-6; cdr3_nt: TGTGCCAGCAGCCAAGATTTGGGGGGGACCCTCCACTTT; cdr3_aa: CASSQDLGGTLHF
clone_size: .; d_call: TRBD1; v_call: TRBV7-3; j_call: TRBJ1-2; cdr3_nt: TGTGCCAGCAGCCCCGACCGGGACAGGGTAGCAGGCTACACCTTC; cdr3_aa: CASSPDRDRVAGYTF